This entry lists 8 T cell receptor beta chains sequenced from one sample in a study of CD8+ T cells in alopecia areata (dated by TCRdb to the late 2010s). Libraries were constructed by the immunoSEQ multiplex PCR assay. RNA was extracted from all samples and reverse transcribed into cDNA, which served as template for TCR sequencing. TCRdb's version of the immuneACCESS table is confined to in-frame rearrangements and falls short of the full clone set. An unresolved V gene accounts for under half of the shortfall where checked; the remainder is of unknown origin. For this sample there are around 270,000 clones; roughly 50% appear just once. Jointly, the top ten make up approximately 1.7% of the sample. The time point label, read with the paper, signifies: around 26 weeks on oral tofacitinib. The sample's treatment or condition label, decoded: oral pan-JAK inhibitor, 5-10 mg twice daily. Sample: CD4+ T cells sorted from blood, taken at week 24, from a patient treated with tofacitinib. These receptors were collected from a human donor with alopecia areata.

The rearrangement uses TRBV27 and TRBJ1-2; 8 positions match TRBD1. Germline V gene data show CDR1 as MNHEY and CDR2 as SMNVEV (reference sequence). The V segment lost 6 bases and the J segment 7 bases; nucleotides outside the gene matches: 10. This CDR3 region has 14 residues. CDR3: CASRAADRARGYTF. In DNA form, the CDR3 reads TGTGCCAGCAGGGCGGCGGACAGGGCTCGTGGCTACACCTTC.

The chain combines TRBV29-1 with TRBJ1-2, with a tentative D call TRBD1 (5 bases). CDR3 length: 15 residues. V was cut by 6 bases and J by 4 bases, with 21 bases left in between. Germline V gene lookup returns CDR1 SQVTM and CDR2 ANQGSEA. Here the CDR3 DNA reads TGCAGCGTCGAGGGCAGGGAGATGGCTTCCTATGGCTACACCTTC. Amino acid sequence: CSVEGREMASYGYTF.

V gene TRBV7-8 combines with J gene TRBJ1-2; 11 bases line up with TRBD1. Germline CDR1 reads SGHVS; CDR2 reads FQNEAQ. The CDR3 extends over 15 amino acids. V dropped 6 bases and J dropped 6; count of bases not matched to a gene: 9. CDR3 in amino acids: CASSQARTGGNGYTF. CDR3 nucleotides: TGTGCCAGCAGTCAAGCTCGGACAGGGGGCAATGGCTACACCTTC.

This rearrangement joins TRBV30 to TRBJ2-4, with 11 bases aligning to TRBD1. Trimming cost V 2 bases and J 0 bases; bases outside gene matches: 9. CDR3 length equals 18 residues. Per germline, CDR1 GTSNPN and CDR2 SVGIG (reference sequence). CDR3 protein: CAWSLRTGGELAKNIQYF. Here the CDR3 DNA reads TGTGCCTGGAGTCTAAGGACAGGGGGCGAGCTAGCCAAAAACATTCAGTACTTC.

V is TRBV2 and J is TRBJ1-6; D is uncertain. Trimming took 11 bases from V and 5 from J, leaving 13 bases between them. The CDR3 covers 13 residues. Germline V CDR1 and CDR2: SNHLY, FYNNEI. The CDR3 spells CAASATNNSPLHF. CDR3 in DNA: TGTGCCGCTTCGGCGACGAATAATTCACCCCTCCACTTT.

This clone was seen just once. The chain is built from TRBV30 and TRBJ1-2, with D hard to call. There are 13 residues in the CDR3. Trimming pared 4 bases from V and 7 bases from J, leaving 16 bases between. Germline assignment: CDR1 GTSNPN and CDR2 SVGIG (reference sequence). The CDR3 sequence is CAWTGSGLGGYTF. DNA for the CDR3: TGTGCCTGGACGGGTTCAGGACTCGGTGGCTACACCTTC. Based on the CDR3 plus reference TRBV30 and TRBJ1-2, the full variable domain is SQTIHQWPATLVQPVGSPLSLECTVEGTSNPNLYWYRQAAGRGLQLLFYSVGIGQISSEVPQNLSASRPQDRQFILSSKKLLLSDSGFYLCAWTGSGLGGYTFGSGTRLTVV.

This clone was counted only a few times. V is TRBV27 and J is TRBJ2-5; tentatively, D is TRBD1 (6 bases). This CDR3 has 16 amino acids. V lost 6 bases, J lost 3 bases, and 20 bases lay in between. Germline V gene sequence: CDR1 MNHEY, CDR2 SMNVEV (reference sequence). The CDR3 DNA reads TGTGCCAGCAGCAAGCGGCCTGGGGGCGTCGAAGAGACCCAGTACTTC. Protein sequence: CASSKRPGGVEETQYF.

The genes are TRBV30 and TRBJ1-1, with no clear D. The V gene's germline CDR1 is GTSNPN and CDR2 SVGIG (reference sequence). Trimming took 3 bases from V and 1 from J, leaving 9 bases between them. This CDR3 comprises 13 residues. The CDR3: CAWRQTQNTEAFF. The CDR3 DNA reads TGTGCCTGGAGACAGACCCAGAACACTGAAGCTTTCTTT.